A single sample is the source of the 31 T cell receptor beta chains below, sequenced in a study of cytomegalovirus exposure and HLA in healthy donors (dated by TCRdb to 2016 to 2017). To prepare the library, the immunoSEQ multiplex PCR assay was applied. The immuneACCESS repertoire file appears here via TCRdb, limited to in-frame rearrangements. These files lack a portion of the clones; in checked studies, under half of the deficit traces to unresolved V genes, and the cause of the others is not known. The sample data list about 130,000 clones, and 85% to 90% of these were observed just once. The ten top clones hold 0.95% to 1.5% of the sample. Sequenced sample: PBMCs. Source of these receptors: a woman aged 18-29 years in good health and CMV-seronegative.

The chain links TRBV7-9 to TRBJ1-2; 11 nucleotides align to TRBD1. With V trimmed by 5 bases and J by 3 bases, 11 bases remained unmatched. The length of the CDR3 is 17 residues. CDR1 and CDR2 (germline): SEHNR, FQNEAQ (reference sequence). CDR3 DNA: TGTGCCAGCAGCCGAAACCCGGGACAGGGGGGTTACTATGGCTACACCTTC. Translating it yields CASSRNPGQGGYYGYTF.

CDR3 protein: CASSFTGTGNTIYF. The CDR3 DNA reads as TGTGCCAGTAGTTTTACAGGGACTGGAAACACCATATATTTT. The chain is built from TRBV19 and TRBJ1-3, with TRBD1 as a possible D gene (6 bases). This CDR3 is built from 14 residues. Germline values: CDR1 LNHDA, CDR2 SQIVND (reference sequence). The ends were cut back, 5 bases at V and 2 bases at J, with 10 bases in the middle.

The gene calls are TRBV2 and TRBJ1-5, with unresolved D. The CDR3 is made up of 14 amino acids. V was pared by 8 bases and J by 6 bases, with 17 bases between. Germline V lookup: CDR1 SNHLY, CDR2 FYNNEI. CDR3 nucleotides: TGTGCCAGCGCGTCCCCTCCTCGGGGTCAGCCCCAGCATTTT. Its protein is CASASPPRGQPQHF.

The gene calls are TRBV2 and TRBJ2-5; the D gene is possibly TRBD2 (5 bases). Germline V gene lookup returns CDR1 SNHLY and CDR2 FYNNEI. V was clipped by 0 bases and J by 5 bases, with 10 bases between them. This CDR3 region has 14 residues. The chain's CDR3 is CASSEAARRETQYF. The CDR3 bases are TGTGCCAGCAGTGAAGCCGCAAGGAGGGAGACCCAGTACTTC.

The CDR3, as DNA: TGTGCCAGCAGCTGGAGGGAGAACACTGAAGCTTTCTTT. Translating it yields CASSWRENTEAFF. The genes are TRBV7-3 and TRBJ1-1, with unresolved D. Germline loops: CDR1 SGHTA, CDR2 FQGTGA. V lost 4 bases, J lost 1 base, and 7 bases lay in between. The CDR3 covers 13 residues.

The chain employs TRBV23-1 and TRBJ1-1; no reliable D call. TRBV23-1 is classed as an ORF, of uncertain function. The V end lost 9 bases, the J end lost 6 bases, and 11 bases lay between the germline ends. The CDR3 is made up of 11 amino acids. The CDR3 sequence is CARVLAAEAFF. For the CDR3, the DNA is TGCGCCAGGGTGCTTGCGGCTGAAGCTTTCTTT.

The chain links TRBV15 to TRBJ1-5; D unclear. Per germline, CDR1 LNHNV and CDR2 YYDKDF (reference sequence). The CDR3 runs 13 residues. Trimming removed 9 bases at V and 3 bases at J, with 12 bases between. The CDR3 here is CATSWAINQPQHF. The CDR3 coding sequence is TGTGCCACTTCGTGGGCTATCAATCAGCCCCAGCATTTT.

V and J are TRBV7-9 and TRBJ2-4; a weak D match, TRBD2 (6 bases). The CDR3 is 16 amino acids. CDR1 and CDR2 from the germline V gene are SEHNR and FQNEAQ (reference sequence). Trimming removed 6 bases from V and 9 bases from J, with 24 bases in between. DNA for the CDR3: TGTGCCAGCAGTCGTGGGACTCGCCCCCCTGGACGCATTCAGTACTTC. Amino acid sequence: CASSRGTRPPGRIQYF.

The chain links TRBV10-3 to TRBJ2-5; 8 bases map to TRBD2. The CDR3 runs to 18 residues. V gave up 6 bases and J gave up 5 bases; unmatched junction bases: 20. CDR1 and CDR2 from the germline V gene are ENHRY and SYGVKD. The DNA for the CDR3 is TGTGCCATCAGGCCCTCCGGGACTAGTGGTAGTAGGGGGGAGACCCAGTACTTC. Amino acids: CAIRPSGTSGSRGETQYF.

The V gene is TRBV5-4, the J gene TRBJ1-5, with D possibly TRBD1 on 6 matching bases. There are 14 residues in the CDR3. Trimming took 5 bases from V and 1 from J, leaving 10 bases between them. Germline-derived CDR1 and CDR2 are SGHNT and YYREEE (reference sequence). This CDR3 reads CASSLQGSNQPQHF. For the CDR3, the DNA is TGTGCCAGCAGTCTACAGGGAAGCAATCAGCCCCAGCATTTT.

The CDR3 loop is CASSESNRGADTQYF. In DNA form, the CDR3 reads TGCGCCAGCAGTGAGTCGAACAGGGGCGCAGATACGCAGTATTTT. The J gene is TRBJ2-3, the V gene TRBV10-1; 7 bases match TRBD1. The CDR3 is 15 residues long. V dropped 0 bases and J dropped 4; count of bases not matched to a gene: 4. Germline-derived CDR1 and CDR2 are WNHNN and SYGVQD (reference sequence).

The J gene is TRBJ1-6, the V gene TRBV18; 7 nucleotides align to TRBD1. The CDR3 covers 17 residues. Germline CDR1 KGHSH, CDR2 LQKENI. V lost 3 bases to trimming and J lost 8 bases; unmatched junction nucleotides: 13. The CDR3 DNA sequence: TGTGCCAGCTCACCGTCCCCCCCGGGACAGTCTCATTCACCCCTCCACTTT. Translation gives CASSPSPPGQSHSPLHF.

This clone was observed once. The rearrangement links TRBV27 to TRBJ2-1; possibly TRBD1 for D (6 bases). CDR3 length: 13 residues. Between the trimmed V and J ends, which lost 6 bases and 6 bases, there was a span of 12 bases. Germline lookup yields CDR1 MNHEY and CDR2 SMNVEV (reference sequence). The CDR3 region is CASSHRGGNEQFF. The DNA for the CDR3 is TGTGCCAGCAGCCACAGAGGGGGCAATGAGCAGTTCTTC.

The chain joins TRBV5-1 to TRBJ2-7, with D perhaps matching TRBD1 (6 bases). CDR3 length: 13 residues. Trimming took 3 bases from V and 4 from J, leaving 11 bases between them. Germline V gene data show CDR1 as SGHRS and CDR2 as YFSETQ. The CDR3 loop reads CASSSDRSYEQYF. For the CDR3, the DNA is TGCGCCAGCAGCTCCGACAGGAGTTACGAGCAGTACTTC.

As DNA, the CDR3 is TGTGCCAGCAGCTTAGGGTGGGACAGGGGCAATCAGCCCCAGCATTTT. Residues: CASSLGWDRGNQPQHF. This chain joins TRBV7-8 and TRBJ1-5; 9 bases fit TRBD1. J lost 2 bases, V lost 1 base, and 3 bases had no gene match. The length of the CDR3 is 16 residues. CDR1 SGHVS and CDR2 FQNEAQ come from the germline V gene.

V usage is TRBV6-6 and J usage is TRBJ2-1; maybe TRBD2 (6 bases). The CDR3 has 16 residues. V gave up 2 bases and J gave up 4 bases, with 15 bases separating them. Germline V CDR1 and CDR2: MNHNY, SVGAGI (reference sequence). CDR3 sequence: CASSYPPTGDYNEQFF. CDR3 nucleotides: TGTGCCAGCAGTTACCCACCGACGGGGGATTACAATGAGCAGTTCTTC.

This clone was seen once. CDR3 bases: TGTGCCAGCAGCCCACTGGACAGGGAGGTAGCCGGGGAGCTGTTTTTT. It translates to CASSPLDREVAGELFF. This chain joins TRBV7-8 and TRBJ2-2; 8 positions agree with TRBD1. The CDR3 loop spans 16 amino acids. Trimming removed 5 bases from V and 6 bases from J; junction bases left unmatched: 11. Per the germline V gene, CDR1 is SGHVS and CDR2 is FQNEAQ.

This clone turned up a few times. The rearrangement joins TRBV6-1 to TRBJ2-7; TRBD2 is a possible D gene (5 bases). V dropped 0 bases and J dropped 2 bases, with 11 bases sitting between them. The CDR3 runs to 15 residues. Germline loops: CDR1 MNHNS, CDR2 SASEGT. The CDR3 bases are TGTGCCAGCAGTGAAGCTGTGGACTCCCCCTACGAGCAGTACTTC. Protein: CASSEAVDSPYEQYF.

The genes are TRBV7-9 and TRBJ1-5, with D maybe TRBD1 (5 bases). The CDR3 totals 14 residues. Germline CDR1 and CDR2: SEHNR and FQNEAQ (reference sequence). The V end lost 2 bases, the J end lost 5 bases, and 10 bases lay between the germline ends. DNA of the CDR3: TGTGCCAGCAGCTTATCCGACAGATATCAGCCCCAGCATTTT. Its protein product is CASSLSDRYQPQHF. The variable domain in full, completed from reference TRBV7-9 and TRBJ1-5, reads DTGVSQNPRHKITKRGQNVTFRCDPISEHNRLYWYRQTLGQGPEFLTYFQNEAQLEKSRLLSDRFSAERPKGSFSTLEIQRTEQGDSAMYLCASSLSDRYQPQHFGDGTRLSIL.

This sequence joins TRBV9 and TRBJ1-2; TRBD1 aligns across 8 bases. Germline V gene sequence: CDR1 SGDLS, CDR2 YYNGEE. The CDR3 has 15 amino acids. Trimming removed 0 bases from V and 7 bases from J; junction bases left unmatched: 8. This chain's CDR3 is CASSVGQGAIGGYTF. CDR3 sequence (DNA): TGTGCCAGCAGCGTAGGGCAGGGGGCTATTGGTGGCTACACCTTC.

The rearrangement joins TRBV10-3 to TRBJ1-1; TRBD1 agrees at 8 bases. Germline trimming cut 10 bases from V and 1 base from J; bases unmatched to any gene: 5. In germline, CDR1 is ENHRY, CDR2 SYGVKD. The CDR3 loop spans 13 amino acids. The CDR3 sequence is CASTGTGNTEAFF. The CDR3 DNA reads as TGTGCCAGTACCGGGACAGGGAACACTGAAGCTTTCTTT.

The chain has TRBV4-1 and TRBJ1-6; perhaps TRBD1 as D (6 bases). The CDR3 spans 16 residues. Germline V gives CDR1 MGHRA, CDR2 YSYEKL. Deletions cut 1 base from V and 1 base from J, with 8 bases between. The CDR3 sequence is CASSQATGSYNSPLHF. CDR3 in DNA: TGCGCCAGCAGCCAAGCGACAGGATCCTATAATTCACCCCTCCACTTT.

The rearrangement uses TRBV27 and TRBJ2-1; D may be TRBD2 (6 bases). Germline CDR1 MNHEY, CDR2 SMNVEV (reference sequence). The length of the CDR3 is 13 residues. The V end was cut by 5 bases, the J end by 11 bases, with 16 bases between. CDR3 nucleotides: TGTGCCAGCAGTATCCCGGGGAGGACTAAGCAGTTCTTC. Protein sequence: CASSIPGRTKQFF.

This clone was detected once. The chain has TRBV7-3 and TRBJ2-6; 9 nucleotides align to TRBD1. Germline-derived CDR1 and CDR2 are SGHTA and FQGTGA. The CDR3 consists of 19 residues. After removal of 5 bases from V and 1 base from J, the junction contained 12 bases not matched to a gene. The CDR3 sequence is CASSRYGDRVLSGANVLTF. The CDR3 DNA follows: TGTGCCAGCAGCCGGTATGGGGACAGGGTATTATCTGGGGCCAACGTCCTGACTTTC.

CDR3 sequence (DNA): TGTGCCAGCAGCCCAACGAACCCGGACAGACTAAATCAGCCCCAGCATTTT. Residues: CASSPTNPDRLNQPQHF. The genes are TRBV7-9 and TRBJ1-5; a weak D match, TRBD1 (6 bases). The length of the CDR3 is 17 residues. The germline V gene encodes CDR1 SEHNR and CDR2 FQNEAQ (reference sequence). The V end was cut by 5 bases, the J end by 4 bases, with 21 bases between.

This chain links TRBV2 with TRBJ2-1; TRBD2 aligns across 9 bases. From germline, CDR1 is SNHLY and CDR2 FYNNEI. The CDR3 runs 16 residues. V shed 8 bases and J 9 bases; nucleotides not matched to a gene: 17. CDR3 nucleotide sequence: TGTGCCAGCCGCCGAGAGGCGAGGCGGGGGGGCGTTGAGCAGTTCTTC. It is translated as CASRREARRGGVEQFF.

The gene calls are TRBV28 and TRBJ1-2; TRBD1 is a possible D gene (6 bases). Per germline, CDR1 MDHEN and CDR2 SYDVKM. With 5 bases removed from V and 5 bases from J, the gap between germline ends came to 9 bases. The CDR3 is 12 residues long. The CDR3 DNA reads as TGTGCCAGCAGTACAGGGACATATGGCTACACCTTC. Its protein product is CASSTGTYGYTF.

The chain recombines TRBV7-9 with TRBJ2-7, with TRBD1 matching over 7 bases. Germline values: CDR1 SEHNR, CDR2 FQNEAQ (reference sequence). The CDR3 consists of 13 residues. The V segment lost 7 bases and the J segment 2 bases; nucleotides outside the gene matches: 5. In DNA, the CDR3 is TGTGCCAGCATAAGGACAGGACCCTACGAGCAGTACTTC. Residues: CASIRTGPYEQYF.

This chain joins TRBV11-2 and TRBJ1-6; 9 bases agree with TRBD1. This CDR3 spans 16 amino acids. The germline V gene encodes CDR1 SGHAT and CDR2 FQNNGV. With V trimmed by 6 bases and J by 5 bases, 8 bases remained unmatched. The chain's CDR3 is CASSRYRGPDNSPLHF. The CDR3 DNA sequence: TGTGCCAGCAGTCGTTACAGGGGGCCCGATAATTCACCCCTCCACTTT.

The J gene is TRBJ2-2, the V gene TRBV5-1; the match to TRBD1 covers 10 bases. The CDR3 has 14 amino acids. Germline V gives CDR1 SGHRS, CDR2 YFSETQ. The trim removed 5 bases at V and 6 bases at J, leaving 4 bases unmatched. The CDR3 region has the DNA TGCGCCAGCAGGACAGGGGGCAATTCCGGGGAGCTGTTTTTT. Its protein product is CASRTGGNSGELFF.

The rearrangement uses TRBV28 and TRBJ1-1, with D perhaps matching TRBD1 (5 bases). The V gene's germline CDR1 is MDHEN and CDR2 SYDVKM. V lost 5 bases and J lost 3, with 10 bases in between. The CDR3 has 13 residues. CDR3 sequence: CASSQTEYTEAFF. For the CDR3, the DNA is TGTGCCAGCAGTCAGACAGAATACACTGAAGCTTTCTTT.